Here is one T cell receptor (beta chain) with its context. These data originate in a study of shared clonotypes between healthy human individuals. At the level of the study: Each donor's CD4 naive and CD4 memory cells filled three plates apiece, CD8 naive two, and CD8 memory one.

Cells designated naive CD8 were CD45RO-negative and were positively selected for CCR7, with terminally differentiated effector memory CD45RA+ cells excluded. Assay: immunoSEQ multiplex PCR; the TCRdb copy retains only in-frame clones and omits some. The data hold nearly 2 million clones, with approximately 94% observed a single time. V lost 7 bases and J 10 bases, leaving 8 bases between the germline ends. Germline V CDR1 and CDR2: MRHNA, SNTAGT. CDR3 length equals 10 residues. The chain is built from TRBV6-4 and TRBJ2-1, with no clear D. This receptor was taken from a man younger than 35 in good health. The sequenced sample was naive CD8+ T cells sorted from blood. This chain's CDR3 is CASKAREQFF. In DNA form, the CDR3 reads TGTGCCAGCAAGGCTAGGGAGCAGTTCTTC.